These T cell receptor beta chains were read from a single sample in a study of blood T cell repertoires in COVID-19. TCRdb's copy holds only in-frame clones and misses some; the assay was immunoSEQ multiplex PCR. The table has about 110,000 clones, 85% to 95% seen once. The sequenced sample was peripheral blood. Source of these receptors: a woman aged 30 to 39 with acute or convalescent COVID-19. Both conserved end residues are part of each CDR3. The D gene is left open where the match is weak. Clone size appears in some rows only: once, few, many, or a class for an expanded clone.

V: TRBV19; size: NA; length: 17; J: TRBJ2-1; D: TRBD2; DNA: TGTGCCAGTAGGATACCCTCAGGACTAGCGGGAGAGAATGAGCAGTTCTTC; CDR3: CASRIPSGLAGENEQFF
V: TRBV5-8; size: NA; length: 12; J: TRBJ1-1; D: NA; DNA: TGTGCCAGCAGTTCTCGGGGTTCTGAAGCTTTCTTT; CDR3: CASSSRGSEAFF
V: TRBV10-3; size: NA; length: 14; J: TRBJ1-1; D: NA; DNA: TGTGCCATCAGGAAAGACCAGGGGAACACTGAAGCTTTCTTT; CDR3: CAIRKDQGNTEAFF
V: TRBV4-1; size: few; length: 16; J: TRBJ2-1; D: TRBD2; DNA: TGCGCCAGCAGCCAAGATCGAGGGCTAGCGGGGAATGAGCAGTTCTTC; CDR3: CASSQDRGLAGNEQFF
V: TRBV10-3; size: once; length: 15; J: TRBJ2-1; D: NA; DNA: TGTGCCATCAGGGCCATTGGGGGAGGGGGGAATGAGCAGTTCTTC; CDR3: CAIRAIGGGGNEQFF
V: TRBV30; size: NA; length: 18; J: TRBJ2-3; D: TRBD2; DNA: TGTGCCTGGAGCCTACTAGCGGGAGGGCCCGGGGCCACAGATACGCAGTATTTT; CDR3: CAWSLLAGGPGATDTQYF
V: TRBV28; size: NA; length: 16; J: TRBJ2-7; D: TRBD1; DNA: TGTGCCAGCAGTTTTTGGACAGGGAGGAGTACATACGAGCAGTACTTC; CDR3: CASSFWTGRSTYEQYF
V: TRBV4-2; size: NA; length: 18; J: TRBJ2-7; D: TRBD1; DNA: TGTGCCAGCAGCCAACGGGGTGAGCTTGGGACAGGGTACAGAGAGCAGTACTTC; CDR3: CASSQRGELGTGYREQYF
V: TRBV28; size: NA; length: 15; J: TRBJ2-7; D: TRBD1; DNA: TGTGCCAGCAGCCTTCATCGGACAGGGTCCCCAGAGCAGTACTTC; CDR3: CASSLHRTGSPEQYF
V: TRBV7-3; size: NA; length: 13; J: TRBJ2-5; D: TRBD1; DNA: TGTGCCAGCAGCTTAAACAGGGGAGAGACCCAGTACTTC; CDR3: CASSLNRGETQYF
V: TRBV5-6; size: NA; length: 13; J: TRBJ1-1; D: NA; DNA: TGTGCCAGCAGCTTGGGAACAATCACTGAAGCTTTCTTT; CDR3: CASSLGTITEAFF
V: TRBV2; size: few; length: 15; J: TRBJ2-7; D: TRBD2; DNA: TGTGCCAGCAGCAAGCGGGAGGCCAGCAACTACGAGCAGTACTTC; CDR3: CASSKREASNYEQYF
V: TRBV10-1; size: NA; length: 15; J: TRBJ2-3; D: NA; DNA: TGCGCCAGCAGTGAGTATGTGGTAGCTGGAGGAACGCAGTATTTT; CDR3: CASSEYVVAGGTQYF
V: TRBV7-9; size: NA; length: 14; J: TRBJ1-2; D: NA; DNA: TGTGCCAGCAGCTTAGGGGCGGGACGTTTGGGCTACACCTTC; CDR3: CASSLGAGRLGYTF
V: TRBV6-5; size: NA; length: 14; J: TRBJ2-7; D: NA; DNA: TGTGCCAGCGGGAGGGACAGGAAAGCCTACGAGCAGTACTTC; CDR3: CASGRDRKAYEQYF
V: TRBV28; size: NA; length: 17; J: TRBJ1-6; D: TRBD1; DNA: TGTGCCAGCAGTTTACGAAGAGGGGGCGCAAGGAATTCACCCCTCCACTTT; CDR3: CASSLRRGGARNSPLHF
V: TRBV10-3; size: NA; length: 15; J: TRBJ1-3; D: NA; DNA: TGTGCCATCAGTCCGCAGGGGAACTCTGGAAACACCATATATTTT; CDR3: CAISPQGNSGNTIYF
V: TRBV6-5; size: NA; length: 15; J: TRBJ1-1; D: TRBD1; DNA: TGTGCCAGCACCCTTAGGACAGGGGGTCAGACTGAAGCTTTCTTT; CDR3: CASTLRTGGQTEAFF
V: TRBV11-3; size: NA; length: 14; J: TRBJ1-6; D: TRBD1; DNA: TGTGCCACTACAGGGGGCCAGGATAATTCACCCCTCCACTTT; CDR3: CATTGGQDNSPLHF
V: TRBV5-1; size: NA; length: 15; J: TRBJ1-3; D: NA; DNA: TGCGCCAGCAGCTTGGGACAGCACTCTGGAAACACCATATATTTT; CDR3: CASSLGQHSGNTIYF
V: TRBV7-9; size: NA; length: 15; J: TRBJ1-2; D: NA; DNA: TGTGCCAGCAGCAGAGGGACTATGTCTAACTATGGCTACACCTTC; CDR3: CASSRGTMSNYGYTF
V: TRBV27; size: NA; length: 13; J: TRBJ2-7; D: TRBD1; DNA: TGTGCCAGCAGTCCCGGGACAGGCTACGAGCAGTACTTC; CDR3: CASSPGTGYEQYF